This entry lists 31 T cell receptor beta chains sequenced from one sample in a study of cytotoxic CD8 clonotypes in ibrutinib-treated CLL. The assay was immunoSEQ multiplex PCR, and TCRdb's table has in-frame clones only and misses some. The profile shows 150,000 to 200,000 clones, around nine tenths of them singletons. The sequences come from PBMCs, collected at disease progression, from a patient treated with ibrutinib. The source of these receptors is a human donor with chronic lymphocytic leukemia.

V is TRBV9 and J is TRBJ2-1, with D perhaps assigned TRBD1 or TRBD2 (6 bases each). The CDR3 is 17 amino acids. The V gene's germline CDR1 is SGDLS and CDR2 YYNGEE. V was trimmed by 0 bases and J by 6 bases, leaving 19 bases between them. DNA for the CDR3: TGTGCCAGCAGCGTAGGTCGGGGGACAATCGTAGGCAATGAGCAGTTCTTC. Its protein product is CASSVGRGTIVGNEQFF.

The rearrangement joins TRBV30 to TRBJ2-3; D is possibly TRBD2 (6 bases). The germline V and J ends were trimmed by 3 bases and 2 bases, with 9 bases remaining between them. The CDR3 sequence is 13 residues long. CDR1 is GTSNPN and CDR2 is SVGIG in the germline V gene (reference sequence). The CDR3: CAWSRDFTDTQYF. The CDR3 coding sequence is TGTGCCTGGAGCCGGGACTTCACAGATACGCAGTATTTT.

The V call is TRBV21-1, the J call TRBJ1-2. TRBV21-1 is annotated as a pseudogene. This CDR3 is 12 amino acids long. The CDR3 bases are TGTGCCAGCAGCTCGGACTACTATGGCTACACCTTC. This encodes CASSSDYYGYTF.

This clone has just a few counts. The CDR3 is CASIREGGNTEAFF. DNA for the CDR3: TGTGCCAGTATTAGGGAAGGTGGGAACACTGAAGCTTTCTTT. The gene calls are TRBV19 and TRBJ1-1; D call uncertain. This CDR3 has 14 residues. The V gene's germline CDR1 is LNHDA and CDR2 SQIVND (reference sequence). With 7 bases removed from V and 1 base from J, the gap between germline ends came to 13 bases.

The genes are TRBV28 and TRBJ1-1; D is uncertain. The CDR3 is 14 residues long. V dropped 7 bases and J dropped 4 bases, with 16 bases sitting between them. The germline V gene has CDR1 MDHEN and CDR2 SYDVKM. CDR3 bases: TGTGCCAGCACCCTCGGGCGAGGAAGCACTGAAGCTTTCTTT. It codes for CASTLGRGSTEAFF.

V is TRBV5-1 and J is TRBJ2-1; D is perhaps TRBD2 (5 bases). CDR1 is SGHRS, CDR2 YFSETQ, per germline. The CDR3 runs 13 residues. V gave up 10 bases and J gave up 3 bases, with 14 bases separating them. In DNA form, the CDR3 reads TGCGCCTTCACTCCGGGAAACTACAATGAGCAGTTCTTC. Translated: CAFTPGNYNEQFF.

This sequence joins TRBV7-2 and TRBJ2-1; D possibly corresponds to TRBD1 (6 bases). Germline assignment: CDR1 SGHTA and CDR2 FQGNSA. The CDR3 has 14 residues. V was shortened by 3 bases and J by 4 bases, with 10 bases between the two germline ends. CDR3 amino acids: CASSFWDMYNEQFF. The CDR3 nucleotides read TGTGCCAGCAGCTTCTGGGACATGTACAATGAGCAGTTCTTC.

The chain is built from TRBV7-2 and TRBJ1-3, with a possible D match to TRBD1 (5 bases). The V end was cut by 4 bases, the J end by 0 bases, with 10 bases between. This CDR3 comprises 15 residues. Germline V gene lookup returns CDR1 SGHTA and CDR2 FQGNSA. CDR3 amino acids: CASSSPGYSGNTIYF. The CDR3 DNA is TGTGCCAGCAGCTCCCCAGGGTACTCTGGAAACACCATATATTTT.

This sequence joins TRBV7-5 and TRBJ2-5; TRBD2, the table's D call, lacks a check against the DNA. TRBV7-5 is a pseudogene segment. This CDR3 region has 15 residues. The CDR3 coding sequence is TGTGTCAGAAGCTTAGAGGTGGCGGGAGGAGAGACCCAGTACTTC. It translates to CVRSLEVAGGETQYF.

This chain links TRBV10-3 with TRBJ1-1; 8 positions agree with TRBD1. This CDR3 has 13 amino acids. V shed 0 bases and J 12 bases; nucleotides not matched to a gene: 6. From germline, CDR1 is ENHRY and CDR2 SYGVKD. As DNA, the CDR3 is TGTGCCATCAGTGAGTCGATTGGGACAGGTACTTTCTTT. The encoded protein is CAISESIGTGTFF.

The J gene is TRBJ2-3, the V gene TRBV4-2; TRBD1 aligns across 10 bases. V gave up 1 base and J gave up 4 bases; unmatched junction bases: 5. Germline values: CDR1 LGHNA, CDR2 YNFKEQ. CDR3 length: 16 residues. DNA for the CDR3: TGTGCCAGCAGCCAAGTCCTGGGGACAGGGGCAGATACGCAGTATTTT. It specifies CASSQVLGTGADTQYF.

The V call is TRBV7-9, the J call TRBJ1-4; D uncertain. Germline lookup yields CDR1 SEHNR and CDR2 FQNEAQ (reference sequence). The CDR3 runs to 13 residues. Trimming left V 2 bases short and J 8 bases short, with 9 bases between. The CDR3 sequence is CASSLISVEKLFF. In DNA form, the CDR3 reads TGTGCCAGCAGCTTAATATCGGTCGAAAAACTGTTTTTT.

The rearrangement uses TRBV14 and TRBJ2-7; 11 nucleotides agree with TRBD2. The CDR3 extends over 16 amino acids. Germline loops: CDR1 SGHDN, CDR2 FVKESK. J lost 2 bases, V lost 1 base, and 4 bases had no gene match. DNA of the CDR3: TGTGCCAGCAGCCAAGGGGGACTAGCGGAAACCTACGAGCAGTACTTC. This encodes CASSQGGLAETYEQYF.

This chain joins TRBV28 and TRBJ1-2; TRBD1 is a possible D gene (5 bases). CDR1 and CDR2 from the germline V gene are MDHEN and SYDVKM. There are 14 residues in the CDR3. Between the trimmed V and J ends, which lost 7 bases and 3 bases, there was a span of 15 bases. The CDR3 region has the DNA TGTGCCAGCACTCTGGGACGGACCGACTATGGCTACACCTTC. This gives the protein CASTLGRTDYGYTF.

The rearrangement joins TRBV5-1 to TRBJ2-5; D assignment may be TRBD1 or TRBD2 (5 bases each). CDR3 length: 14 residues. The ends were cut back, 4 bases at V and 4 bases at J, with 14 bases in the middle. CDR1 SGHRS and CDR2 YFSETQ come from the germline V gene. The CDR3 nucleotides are TGCGCCAGCAGCCGGGACCAAGCCCCAGAGACCCAGTACTTC. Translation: CASSRDQAPETQYF.

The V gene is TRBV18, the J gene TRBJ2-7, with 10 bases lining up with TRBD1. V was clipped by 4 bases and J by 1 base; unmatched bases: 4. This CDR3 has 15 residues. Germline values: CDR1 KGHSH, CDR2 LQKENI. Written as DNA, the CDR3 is TGTGCCAGCTCACAGGGGACAGGGGAGTCCTACGAGCAGTACTTC. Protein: CASSQGTGESYEQYF.

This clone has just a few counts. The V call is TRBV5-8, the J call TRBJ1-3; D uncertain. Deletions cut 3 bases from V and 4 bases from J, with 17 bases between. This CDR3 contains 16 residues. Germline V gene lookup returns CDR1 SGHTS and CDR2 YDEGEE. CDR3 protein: CASSSFDRISGNTIYF. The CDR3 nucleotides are TGTGCCAGCAGCTCCTTCGACCGCATTAGCGGAAACACCATATATTTT.

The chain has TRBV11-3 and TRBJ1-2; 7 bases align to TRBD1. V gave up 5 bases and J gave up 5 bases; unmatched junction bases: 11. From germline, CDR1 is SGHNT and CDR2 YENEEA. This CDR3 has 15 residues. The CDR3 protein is CASSPSRQGEYGYTF. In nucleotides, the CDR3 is TGTGCCAGCAGCCCCTCCCGACAGGGAGAATATGGCTACACCTTC.

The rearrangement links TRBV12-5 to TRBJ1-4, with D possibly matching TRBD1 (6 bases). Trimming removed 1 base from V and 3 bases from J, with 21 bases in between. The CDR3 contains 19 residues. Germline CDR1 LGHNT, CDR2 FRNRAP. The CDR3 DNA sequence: TGTGCTAGTGGTTTGGCCCCCCTGGGGGCGGTCGGATCTAATGAAAAACTGTTTTTT. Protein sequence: CASGLAPLGAVGSNEKLFF.

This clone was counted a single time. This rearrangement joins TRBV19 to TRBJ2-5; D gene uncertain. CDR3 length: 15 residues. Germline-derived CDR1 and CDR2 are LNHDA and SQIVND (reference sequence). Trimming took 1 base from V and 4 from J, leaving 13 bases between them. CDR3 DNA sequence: TGTGCCAGTAGTATAGTATGGTTTATGGGAGAGACCCAGTACTTC. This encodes CASSIVWFMGETQYF.

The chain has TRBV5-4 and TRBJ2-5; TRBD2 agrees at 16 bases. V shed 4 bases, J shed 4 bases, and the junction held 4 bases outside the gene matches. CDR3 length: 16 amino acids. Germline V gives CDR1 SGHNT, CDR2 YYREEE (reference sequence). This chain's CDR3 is CASSRGLAGGLETQYF. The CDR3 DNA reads TGTGCCAGCAGCCGGGGACTAGCGGGAGGGTTAGAGACCCAGTACTTC.

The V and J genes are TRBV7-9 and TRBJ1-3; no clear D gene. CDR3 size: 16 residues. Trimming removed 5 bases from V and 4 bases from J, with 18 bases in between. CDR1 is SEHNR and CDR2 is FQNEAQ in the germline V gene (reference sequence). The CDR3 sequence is CASSRPTVAWGNTIYF. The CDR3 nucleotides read TGTGCCAGCAGCCGGCCCACGGTGGCGTGGGGAAACACCATATATTTT.

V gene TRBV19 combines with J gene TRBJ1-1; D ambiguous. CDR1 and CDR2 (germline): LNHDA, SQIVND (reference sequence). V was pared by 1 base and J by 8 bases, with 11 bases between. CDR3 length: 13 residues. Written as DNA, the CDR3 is TGTGCCAGTAGTATAGCGGCCTTGGGGGAAGCTTTCTTT. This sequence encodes CASSIAALGEAFF.

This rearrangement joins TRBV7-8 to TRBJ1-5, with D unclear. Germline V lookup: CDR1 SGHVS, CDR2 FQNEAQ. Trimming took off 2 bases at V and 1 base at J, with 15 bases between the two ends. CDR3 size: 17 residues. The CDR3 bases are TGTGCCAGCAGCTTAATTTTTCGCACTGGAAGCAATCAGCCCCAGCATTTT. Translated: CASSLIFRTGSNQPQHF.

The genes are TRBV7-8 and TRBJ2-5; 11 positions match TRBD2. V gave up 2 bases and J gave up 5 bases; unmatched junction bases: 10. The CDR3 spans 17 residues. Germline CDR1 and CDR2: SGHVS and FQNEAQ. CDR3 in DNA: TGTGCCAGCAGCTTAAGTTTTAGCGGGAGGGCCTGGGAGACCCAGTACTTC. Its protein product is CASSLSFSGRAWETQYF.

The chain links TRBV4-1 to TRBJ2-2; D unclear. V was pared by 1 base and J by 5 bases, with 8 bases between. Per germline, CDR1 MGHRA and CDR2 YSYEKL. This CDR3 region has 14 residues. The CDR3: CASSQVTQTGELFF. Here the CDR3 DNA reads TGCGCCAGCAGCCAAGTCACCCAAACCGGGGAGCTGTTTTTT.

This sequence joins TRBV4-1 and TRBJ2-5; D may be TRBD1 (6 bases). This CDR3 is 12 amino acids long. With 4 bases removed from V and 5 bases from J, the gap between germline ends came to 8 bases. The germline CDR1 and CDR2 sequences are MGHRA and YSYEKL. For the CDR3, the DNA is TGCGCCAGCAGCCCTACAGGGGAGACCCAGTACTTC. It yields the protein CASSPTGETQYF.

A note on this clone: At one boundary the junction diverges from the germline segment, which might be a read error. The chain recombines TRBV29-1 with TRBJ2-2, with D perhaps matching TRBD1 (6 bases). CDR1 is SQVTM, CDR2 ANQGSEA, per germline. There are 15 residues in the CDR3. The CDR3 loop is CSAERVGTSTGELFF. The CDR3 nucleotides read TGCAGCGCTGAAAGGGTAGGGACATCTACCGGGGAGCTGTTTTTT.

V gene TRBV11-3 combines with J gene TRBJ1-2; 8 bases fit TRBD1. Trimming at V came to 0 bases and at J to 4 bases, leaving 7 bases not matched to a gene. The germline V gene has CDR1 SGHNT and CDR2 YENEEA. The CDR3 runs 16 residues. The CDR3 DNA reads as TGTGCCAGCAGCTTAGAAGGGAGACAGGGGCTCTATGGCTACACCTTC. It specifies CASSLEGRQGLYGYTF.

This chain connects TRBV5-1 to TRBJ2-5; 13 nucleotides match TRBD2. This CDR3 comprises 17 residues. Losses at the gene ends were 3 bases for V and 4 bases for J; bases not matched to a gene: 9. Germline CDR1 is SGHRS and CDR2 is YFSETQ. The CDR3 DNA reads TGCGCCAGCAGCTCACTTACTAGCGGGAGGGCCGGAGAGACCCAGTACTTC. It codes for CASSSLTSGRAGETQYF.

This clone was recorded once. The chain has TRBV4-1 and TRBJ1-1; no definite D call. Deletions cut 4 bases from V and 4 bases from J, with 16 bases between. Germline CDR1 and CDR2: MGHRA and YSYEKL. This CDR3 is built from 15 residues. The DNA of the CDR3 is TGCGCCAGCAGCCCCGAGCCGGGTTTGGGCACTGAAGCTTTCTTT. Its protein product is CASSPEPGLGTEAFF.